A selection of T cell receptor beta chains follows, all from one sample in a study of beta chain features in type 1 diabetes. Measured with immunoSEQ multiplex PCR; TCRdb has only the in-frame clones, and not every one. The data contain 250,000 or so clones, 25% to 35% of them singletons. The sequencing sample was made of central memory CD4+ T cells from blood. The receptors here all came from a man under 40 in good health. Both conserved end residues are trimmed from each CDR3. Each record gives: J gene, V gene, CDR3 protein.

TRBJ2-1	TRBV30	ACMGGSYNEQF
TRBJ2-1	TRBV4-3	ASSQDYSEQF
TRBJ2-5	TRBV4-1	ASSPGGALETQY
TRBJ2-6	TRBV30	AWRGAGANVLT
TRBJ2-3	TRBV29-1	SVQRDRGTDTQY
TRBJ1-1	TRBV2	ASSVSGWEAF
TRBJ2-5	TRBV7-9	ASSSGLAGAQETQY
TRBJ1-5	TRBV7-9	ASSWDSNQPQH
TRBJ1-2	TRBV10-3	AISEGTDGGGYGYT
TRBJ2-7	TRBV2	ASSTTSGSSYEQY
TRBJ2-7	TRBV5-4	ASSLRRDAGYEQY
TRBJ2-1	TRBV29-1	SVEGRQGILSYNEQF
TRBJ1-1	TRBV28	ASSMDKNTEAF
TRBJ2-7	TRBV30	ASARTAAYEQY
TRBJ2-3	TRBV4-2	ASSQEGGGTTDTQY
TRBJ1-1	TRBV5-4	ASSLDGQHEAF
TRBJ2-7	TRBV7-2	ASSLGQGGYEQY
TRBJ2-2	TRBV7-6	ASSLAVGGTHTGELF
TRBJ2-5	TRBV11-2	ASSSQGGYSEETQY
TRBJ2-2	TRBV7-9	ASIPGGSYTGELF
TRBJ2-3	TRBV7-8	ASSFTGGTDTQY
TRBJ1-5	TRBV30	AWSVDGDQPQH
TRBJ2-1	TRBV30	AWNEGRTYNEQF
TRBJ2-1	TRBV10-3	AISGLGLAGGEQF
TRBJ2-7	TRBV2	ASSERRGGYEQY
TRBJ2-4	TRBV4-1	ASSHPLRGGKNIQY